This TCR beta chain was sequenced in a study of cytomegalovirus exposure and HLA in healthy donors. Study-wide findings and caveats: According to an earlier analysis, most TCR beta V segments yielded productive rearrangements about 90% or about 30% of the time. Accurate predictions that matched the HLA-A and HLA-B alleles of most subjects were reportedly made from TCR beta sequences.

Amplification used 60 Vbeta primers and 13 Jbeta primers. Per the study methods: The authors later counted tens of millions of unique TCR beta chains, some 9.9 million of them shared. The table came from immunoSEQ multiplex PCR; TCRdb's copy has only in-frame clones and leaves some out. D and trimming were read from the DNA, whereas the V and J calls and clone size are those reported in that table. The sample contains some 110,000 clones, approximately 16% of which appear only once. This clone was picked up a small number of times. Its specificity is not known. The CDR3 totals 14 residues. Germline V gene data show CDR1 as MNHNS and CDR2 as SASEGT. V lost 0 bases and J 6 bases, leaving 9 bases between the germline ends.

This chain links TRBV6-1 with TRBJ2-1; D not resolved. This TCR came from a female donor in good health and CMV-seronegative. Sequenced input: PBMCs. The CDR3: CASSEARPANEQFF. CDR3 sequence (DNA): TGTGCCAGCAGTGAAGCGCGGCCAGCCAATGAGCAGTTCTTC.